The 5 T cell receptor beta chains presented below share a single source sample, sequenced in a study of Graves' ophthalmopathy and Graves' hyperthyroidism. Amplification of TCR beta CDR3 regions used RNA transcripts. First-round RT-PCR used HTBI primers; second-round multiplex PCR followed. Using its own MiXCR run on the multiplex PCR reads, TCRdb lists one record per CDR3 protein. The sample has over a million distinct CDR3 sequences, roughly two fifths seen once. Sequencing input: peripheral blood or thyroid tissue (not recorded which). These receptors came from an adult man with Graves' hyperthyroidism.

This clonotype showed up just a few times. At one end the junction does not follow the germline gene, possibly because of a read error. V and J are TRBV7-8 and TRBJ2-2; the D gene is possibly TRBD1 (7 bases). The CDR3 spans 15 residues. Germline values: CDR1 SGHVS, CDR2 FQNEAQ. CDR3 loop: CASSYTGEATGELFF. CDR3 DNA sequence: TGCGCCAGCAGTTATACAGGGGAGGCTACCGGGGAGCTGTTTTTT.

Turning to this clonotype: At one of its ends the junction is not consistent with the germline gene, which may arise from a read error. CDR3 bases: TGTGCCAGCAGTTACCCTTTAGCGGGACCGGTCCAAGAGACCCAGTACTTC. Protein product: CASSYPLAGPVQETQYF. The rearrangement links TRBV10-3 to TRBJ2-5, with TRBD2 identical over 8 bases. CDR1 is ENHRY and CDR2 is SYGVKD in the germline V gene. CDR3 length: 17 amino acids.

The chain links TRBV11-2 to TRBJ2-2, with 7 bases matching TRBD2. The CDR3 runs 17 residues. From germline, CDR1 is SGHAT and CDR2 FQNNGV. The J segment lost 0 bases and the V segment lost 5 bases, leaving 9 bases of the junction unmatched. For the CDR3, the DNA is TGTGCCAGCAGCCACGCTAGCGGTTACGCGAACACCGGGGAGCTGTTTTTT. Translated: CASSHASGYANTGELFF.

This clonotype came up many times. The V gene is TRBV13, the J gene TRBJ2-7, with TRBD2 matching 7 bases. The CDR3 totals 14 residues. From germline, CDR1 is PRHDT and CDR2 FYEKMQ (reference sequence). V was clipped by 6 bases and J by 0 bases; unmatched bases: 5. This chain's CDR3 is CASSRSGNSYEQYF. In DNA form, the CDR3 reads TGTGCCAGCAGTCGAAGCGGGAACTCCTACGAGCAGTACTTC.

The rearrangement links TRBV10-3 to TRBJ2-7; 7 bases map to TRBD1. Germline CDR1 is ENHRY and CDR2 is SYGVKD. The J segment lost 3 bases and the V segment lost 5 bases, leaving 7 bases of the junction unmatched. This CDR3 has 14 amino acids. The CDR3 nucleotides are TGTGCCATCAGTAAAGGACAGGTCCTCTACGAGCAGTACTTC. It specifies CAISKGQVLYEQYF.